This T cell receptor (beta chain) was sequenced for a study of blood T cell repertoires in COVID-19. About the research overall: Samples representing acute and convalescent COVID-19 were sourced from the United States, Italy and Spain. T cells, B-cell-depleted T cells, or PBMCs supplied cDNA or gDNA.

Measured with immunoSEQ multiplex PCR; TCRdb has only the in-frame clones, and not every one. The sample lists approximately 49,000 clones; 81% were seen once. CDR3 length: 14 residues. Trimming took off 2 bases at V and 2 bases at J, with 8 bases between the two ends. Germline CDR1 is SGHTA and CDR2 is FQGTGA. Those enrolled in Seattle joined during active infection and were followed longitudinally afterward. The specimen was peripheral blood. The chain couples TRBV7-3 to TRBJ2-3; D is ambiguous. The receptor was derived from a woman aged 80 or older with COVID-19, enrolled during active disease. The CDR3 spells CASSLGQTTDTQYF. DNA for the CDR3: TGTGCCAGCAGCTTAGGGCAGACCACAGATACGCAGTATTTT.